The clone carrying this TCR beta chain has a count of ten or more. This sample is part of a study of T-cell reconstitution after alpha-beta-depleted transplantation in children. CDR1 SQVTM and CDR2 ANQGSEA come from the germline V gene. CDR3 length: 14 residues. The junction had 10 bases not matched to a gene; V was cut back by 5 bases and J by 6 bases. Molecular barcoding with unique molecular identifiers was used for the TCRbeta library. TCRdb recomputed calls from the PCR reads with MiXCR, one row per CDR3 protein. The table lists fewer than 200,000 distinct CDR3 sequences, about 6.3% of them singletons.

This chain uses TRBV29-1 with TRBJ1-5, with TRBD1 matching over 7 bases. The sequence derives from a human donor who donated a stem cell graft to a child with Wiskott-Aldrich syndrome. This specimen consisted of PBMCs from the stem cell graft donor, obtained from the stem cell graft. The CDR3 nucleotides are TGCAGCGTTCGTATGAAGGACAGGAGTCAGCCCCAGCATTTT. Translating gives CSVRMKDRSQPQHF.